Listed below are T cell receptor beta chains from one sample, sequenced in a study of memory CD4+ T cells and cytomegalovirus serostatus. Produced via immunoSEQ multiplex PCR; TCRdb's table is partial and in-frame only. Among about 31,000 clones listed, about 80% were seen once. Sample: memory CD4+ T cells from blood. These receptors all stem from an adult in good health and CMV-seronegative. Some clones in this sample may be carry-over from other donors' samples. The CDR3 runs from the conserved cysteine through the conserved F or W. Each record gives: CDR3 protein, CDR3 DNA, V gene, clone size, D gene, J gene. A D gene is named only where the DNA matches it firmly. Part of the rows lack a size; the others show once, few, many or a class for expanded clones.

CDR3 protein: CAISDIPGQPYGYTF; CDR3 DNA: TGTGCCATCAGTGATATACCGGGACAGCCTTATGGCTACACCTTC; V gene: TRBV10-3; clone size: once; D gene: TRBD1; J gene: TRBJ1-2
CDR3 protein: CASSDGTGIETQYF; CDR3 DNA: TGCGCCAGCAGCGACGGGACAGGGATCGAGACCCAGTACTTC; V gene: TRBV10-1; clone size: .; D gene: TRBD1; J gene: TRBJ2-5
CDR3 protein: CASSRLADTQYF; CDR3 DNA: TGTGCCAGCAGCCGACTAGCGGATACGCAGTATTTT; V gene: TRBV9; clone size: .; D gene: TRBD2; J gene: TRBJ2-3
CDR3 protein: CASSTVSGNTEAFF; CDR3 DNA: TGCGCCAGCAGCACGGTCAGCGGGAACACTGAAGCTTTCTTT; V gene: TRBV5-1; clone size: few; D gene: .; J gene: TRBJ1-1
CDR3 protein: CASGLGRVEGNQPQHF; CDR3 DNA: TGTGCTAGTGGTTTGGGTAGGGTTGAAGGCAATCAGCCCCAGCATTTT; V gene: TRBV12-5; clone size: .; D gene: .; J gene: TRBJ1-5
CDR3 protein: CASSFRDTDTQYF; CDR3 DNA: TGCGCCAGCAGCTTTCGGGATACAGATACGCAGTATTTT; V gene: TRBV5-1; clone size: .; D gene: .; J gene: TRBJ2-3
CDR3 protein: CASSTDRGNPNEKLFF; CDR3 DNA: TGTGCCAGCAGCACAGACAGGGGAAACCCCAATGAAAAACTGTTTTTT; V gene: TRBV5-4; clone size: .; D gene: TRBD1; J gene: TRBJ1-4
CDR3 protein: CASSLGRELYGYTF; CDR3 DNA: TGTGCCAGCAGTTTGGGCAGGGAGCTGTATGGCTACACCTTC; V gene: TRBV5-4; clone size: few; D gene: .; J gene: TRBJ1-2
CDR3 protein: CASSSRSGNNEQFF; CDR3 DNA: TGTGCCAGCAGTTCCCGGAGCGGTAACAATGAGCAGTTCTTC; V gene: TRBV25-1; clone size: once; D gene: .; J gene: TRBJ2-1
CDR3 protein: CASSPDRVLSESWASTIYF; CDR3 DNA: TGTGCCAGCAGCCCCGACAGGGTTCTCTCTGAGAGTTGGGCCAGCACCATATATTTT; V gene: TRBV7-9; clone size: .; D gene: TRBD1; J gene: TRBJ1-3
CDR3 protein: CAWSVLGNEKLFF; CDR3 DNA: TGTGCCTGGAGTGTACTCGGTAATGAAAAACTGTTTTTT; V gene: TRBV30; clone size: .; D gene: .; J gene: TRBJ1-4
CDR3 protein: CAWTRRYGLAGPEGNTQYF; CDR3 DNA: TGTGCCTGGACCCGTAGGTATGGACTAGCGGGACCCGAGGGCAATACGCAGTATTTT; V gene: TRBV30; clone size: .; D gene: TRBD2; J gene: TRBJ2-3
CDR3 protein: CASSSGTGARGTGELFF; CDR3 DNA: TGTGCCAGCAGCTCCGGGACAGGGGCCCGAGGCACCGGGGAGCTGTTTTTT; V gene: TRBV13; clone size: .; D gene: TRBD1; J gene: TRBJ2-2
CDR3 protein: CASSQGGIGNTIYF; CDR3 DNA: TGCGCCAGCAGCCAAGGAGGGATCGGAAACACCATATATTTT; V gene: TRBV4-3; clone size: .; D gene: .; J gene: TRBJ1-3
CDR3 protein: CASSSGSGTQYF; CDR3 DNA: TGTGCCAGCAGCTCCGGTTCAGGGACCCAGTACTTC; V gene: TRBV7-8; clone size: .; D gene: .; J gene: TRBJ2-5
CDR3 protein: CASSFNQGYNTEAFF; CDR3 DNA: TGTGCCAGCAGTTTCAACCAGGGGTACAACACTGAAGCTTTCTTT; V gene: TRBV28; clone size: .; D gene: .; J gene: TRBJ1-1
CDR3 protein: CASSLSGPNEQFF; CDR3 DNA: TGCGCCAGCAGCTTGTCAGGGCCGAATGAGCAGTTCTTC; V gene: TRBV5-1; clone size: .; D gene: .; J gene: TRBJ2-1
CDR3 protein: CASSSRTGMGGYTF; CDR3 DNA: TGTGCCAGCAGCTCACGGACAGGAATGGGTGGCTACACCTTC; V gene: TRBV7-8; clone size: few; D gene: TRBD1; J gene: TRBJ1-2
CDR3 protein: CASSLGATGIVSLGTIYF; CDR3 DNA: TGTGCCAGCAGCTTAGGGGCAACAGGGATCGTTAGTCTTGGCACCATATATTTT; V gene: TRBV7-8; clone size: .; D gene: .; J gene: TRBJ1-3
CDR3 protein: CASSTGQGSYGYTF; CDR3 DNA: TGTGCCAGTAGTACCGGACAGGGAAGCTATGGCTACACCTTC; V gene: TRBV19; clone size: .; D gene: TRBD1; J gene: TRBJ1-2
CDR3 protein: CASSPVLGYSPLHF; CDR3 DNA: TGTGCCAGCAGTCCTGTCCTGGGGTATTCACCCCTCCACTTT; V gene: TRBV11-2; clone size: .; D gene: .; J gene: TRBJ1-6
CDR3 protein: CSVVGQGAGEAFF; CDR3 DNA: TGCAGCGTTGTTGGACAGGGTGCTGGTGAAGCTTTCTTT; V gene: TRBV29-1; clone size: few; D gene: TRBD1; J gene: TRBJ1-1
CDR3 protein: CSVVRGGGQETQYF; CDR3 DNA: TGCAGCGTTGTGAGGGGAGGAGGGCAAGAGACCCAGTACTTC; V gene: TRBV29-1; clone size: .; D gene: .; J gene: TRBJ2-5
CDR3 protein: CASSDSISYNEQFF; CDR3 DNA: TGTGCCAGCAGCGACAGTATTTCCTACAATGAGCAGTTCTTC; V gene: TRBV27; clone size: .; D gene: .; J gene: TRBJ2-1
CDR3 protein: CASSQGPQGSGEKLFF; CDR3 DNA: TGCGCCAGCAGCCAAGGGCCTCAGGGATCTGGCGAAAAACTGTTTTTT; V gene: TRBV4-3; clone size: .; D gene: .; J gene: TRBJ1-4
CDR3 protein: CAISETNRAWEFF; CDR3 DNA: TGTGCCATCAGTGAGACAAACAGGGCGTGGGAGTTCTTC; V gene: TRBV10-3; clone size: .; D gene: .; J gene: TRBJ2-1
CDR3 protein: CASSSGTGIITEAFF; CDR3 DNA: TGTGCCAGCAGCTCGGGAACAGGTATCATCACTGAAGCTTTCTTT; V gene: TRBV5-6; clone size: .; D gene: .; J gene: TRBJ1-1
CDR3 protein: CASSFGRQGAIQETQYF; CDR3 DNA: TGCGCCAGCAGCTTCGGGAGACAGGGGGCCATACAAGAGACCCAGTACTTC; V gene: TRBV5-1; clone size: once; D gene: TRBD1; J gene: TRBJ2-5
CDR3 protein: CASSVGAALGTEAFF; CDR3 DNA: TGTGCCAGCAGCGTGGGGGCCGCCTTGGGAACTGAAGCTTTCTTT; V gene: TRBV7-3; clone size: .; D gene: .; J gene: TRBJ1-1
CDR3 protein: CASSRGPGELFF; CDR3 DNA: TGTGCCAGCTCTCGGGGCCCCGGGGAGCTGTTTTTT; V gene: TRBV2; clone size: few; D gene: .; J gene: TRBJ2-2
CDR3 protein: CASSEVGSISPQHF; CDR3 DNA: TGTGCCAGCAGTGAAGTAGGGTCGATCAGCCCCCAGCATTTT; V gene: TRBV6-1; clone size: .; D gene: .; J gene: TRBJ1-5
CDR3 protein: CASSLALTTGELFF; CDR3 DNA: TGTGCCAGCAGCTTAGCGTTAACCACCGGGGAGCTGTTTTTT; V gene: TRBV7-9; clone size: medium-sized; D gene: .; J gene: TRBJ2-2
CDR3 protein: CASSRTGQGGYEQYF; CDR3 DNA: TGCGCCAGCAGCCGAACGGGGCAGGGGGGCTACGAGCAGTACTTC; V gene: TRBV4-1; clone size: .; D gene: .; J gene: TRBJ2-7
CDR3 protein: CASSGDIGETQYF; CDR3 DNA: TGTGCCAGCAGCGGAGATATTGGGGAGACCCAGTACTTC; V gene: TRBV9; clone size: .; D gene: .; J gene: TRBJ2-5
CDR3 protein: CASSPRGLNEKLFF; CDR3 DNA: TGTGCCAGCAGCCCCCGAGGCCTTAATGAAAAACTGTTTTTT; V gene: TRBV25-1; clone size: .; D gene: .; J gene: TRBJ1-4
CDR3 protein: CSVEVSTNTGELFF; CDR3 DNA: TGCAGCGTTGAAGTGTCCACGAACACCGGGGAGCTGTTTTTT; V gene: TRBV29-1; clone size: few; D gene: .; J gene: TRBJ2-2
CDR3 protein: CAWSPGRLTYGYTF; CDR3 DNA: TGTGCCTGGAGCCCCGGACGGCTAACGTATGGCTACACCTTC; V gene: TRBV30; clone size: .; D gene: .; J gene: TRBJ1-2
CDR3 protein: CASSSSRTEKNTEAFF; CDR3 DNA: TGTGCCAGCAGCAGCAGTCGGACAGAGAAAAACACTGAAGCTTTCTTT; V gene: TRBV7-8; clone size: .; D gene: .; J gene: TRBJ1-1
CDR3 protein: CAWYGDGYTF; CDR3 DNA: TGTGCCTGGTATGGGGATGGCTACACCTTC; V gene: TRBV30; clone size: .; D gene: .; J gene: TRBJ1-2
CDR3 protein: CASSPRDRFPEAFF; CDR3 DNA: TGTGCCAGCAGCCCACGAGACAGGTTCCCTGAAGCTTTCTTT; V gene: TRBV6-5; clone size: .; D gene: .; J gene: TRBJ1-1
CDR3 protein: CASSLGGSGAKNIQYF; CDR3 DNA: TGTGCCAGCAGCTTAGGCGGAAGTGGGGCCAAAAACATTCAGTACTTC; V gene: TRBV7-3; clone size: few; D gene: .; J gene: TRBJ2-4
CDR3 protein: CASSLSIGLNTGELFF; CDR3 DNA: TGTGCCAGCAGCTTAAGTATAGGTTTGAACACCGGGGAGCTGTTTTTT; V gene: TRBV7-2; clone size: once; D gene: .; J gene: TRBJ2-2
CDR3 protein: CASSYSRDRNTGELFF; CDR3 DNA: TGTGCCAGCAGTTACTCGAGGGACAGGAACACCGGGGAGCTGTTTTTT; V gene: TRBV6-5; clone size: once; D gene: TRBD1; J gene: TRBJ2-2
CDR3 protein: CASSNLGVEWDQTQYF; CDR3 DNA: TGTGCCAGCAGTAACTTGGGGGTAGAATGGGATCAGACCCAGTACTTC; V gene: TRBV11-2; clone size: .; D gene: .; J gene: TRBJ2-5
CDR3 protein: CASSESGNSPLHF; CDR3 DNA: TGTGCCAGCAGTGAATCTGGCAATTCACCCCTCCACTTT; V gene: TRBV25-1; clone size: .; D gene: .; J gene: TRBJ1-6
CDR3 protein: CASSGGQEVEQYF; CDR3 DNA: TGTGCCAGCTCGGGGGGACAGGAGGTCGAGCAGTACTTC; V gene: TRBV18; clone size: .; D gene: TRBD1; J gene: TRBJ2-7
CDR3 protein: CASSRDTAYGYTF; CDR3 DNA: TGTGCCAGCAGCCGGGACACCGCATATGGCTACACCTTC; V gene: TRBV28; clone size: .; D gene: .; J gene: TRBJ1-2
CDR3 protein: CASSQDRLADTDTQYF; CDR3 DNA: TGTGCCAGCAGCCAAGATAGGCTAGCGGACACAGATACGCAGTATTTT; V gene: TRBV14; clone size: once; D gene: TRBD2; J gene: TRBJ2-3
CDR3 protein: CASSVSQRGNTGELFF; CDR3 DNA: TGTGCCAGCAGCGTAAGTCAGCGGGGCAACACCGGGGAGCTGTTTTTT; V gene: TRBV9; clone size: .; D gene: TRBD2; J gene: TRBJ2-2
CDR3 protein: CAWSMGSYEQYF; CDR3 DNA: TGTGCCTGGAGTATGGGCTCCTACGAGCAGTACTTC; V gene: TRBV30; clone size: .; D gene: .; J gene: TRBJ2-7
CDR3 protein: CASSVGFSGNTIYF; CDR3 DNA: TGTGCCAGCAGCGTGGGTTTCTCTGGAAACACCATATATTTT; V gene: TRBV9; clone size: .; D gene: .; J gene: TRBJ1-3
CDR3 protein: CASSFLGGASDTQYF; CDR3 DNA: TGCGCCAGCAGCTTCTTGGGGGGGGCATCAGATACGCAGTATTTT; V gene: TRBV5-1; clone size: .; D gene: .; J gene: TRBJ2-3
CDR3 protein: CASSRTGTEAFF; CDR3 DNA: TGTGCCAGTAGCCGGACAGGGACCGAAGCTTTCTTT; V gene: TRBV19; clone size: few; D gene: TRBD1; J gene: TRBJ1-1
CDR3 protein: CASSLSLRDIEKLFF; CDR3 DNA: TGTGCCAGCAGCTTATCTCTCCGGGACATTGAAAAACTGTTTTTT; V gene: TRBV4-2; clone size: .; D gene: .; J gene: TRBJ1-4